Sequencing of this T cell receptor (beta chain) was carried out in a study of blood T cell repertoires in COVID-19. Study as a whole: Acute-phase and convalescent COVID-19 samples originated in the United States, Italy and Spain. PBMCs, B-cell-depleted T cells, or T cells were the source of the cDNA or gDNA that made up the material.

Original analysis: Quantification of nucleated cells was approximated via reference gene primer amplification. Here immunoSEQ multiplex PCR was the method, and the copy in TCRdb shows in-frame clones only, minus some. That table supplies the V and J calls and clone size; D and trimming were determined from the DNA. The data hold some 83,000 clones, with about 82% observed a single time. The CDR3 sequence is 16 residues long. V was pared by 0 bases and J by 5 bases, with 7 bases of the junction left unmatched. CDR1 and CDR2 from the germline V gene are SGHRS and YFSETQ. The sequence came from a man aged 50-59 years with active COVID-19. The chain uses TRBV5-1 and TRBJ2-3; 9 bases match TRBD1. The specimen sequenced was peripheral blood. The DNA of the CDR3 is TGCGCCAGCAGCTTGGCCGGACAGGGGACGGTAGATACGCAGTATTTT. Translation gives CASSLAGQGTVDTQYF.